The rows below give T cell receptor beta chains drawn from one sample of a study of T cells after yellow fever vaccination. TCRdb reprocessed the 5' RACE reads via MiXCR and lists one record per CDR3 protein. The sample gives 300,000 to 400,000 distinct CDR3 sequences, 8.7% of which show up once; under 20% is in the top ten. Specimen: PBMCs, collected on the day of the first yellow fever vaccination. The source is a man in his late teens or twenties who received the YFV17D yellow fever vaccine. Both conserved end residues are part of each CDR3. A D gene is named only where the DNA matches it firmly. Size values are once, few and many counts, or a class for expanded clones, and some rows have none.

CDR3 DNA	CDR3 protein	V gene	J gene	clone size	D gene
TGTGCCAGCAGCGTAGGGAGGGGGGGGCCACACAATGAGCAGTTCTTC	CASSVGRGGPHNEQFF	TRBV9	TRBJ2-1	many	NA
TGCGCCAGCAGCTCGATCGACAGGGCCATTAGAGATACGCAGTATTTT	CASSSIDRAIRDTQYF	TRBV5-1	TRBJ2-3	few	TRBD1
TGTGCCAGCAGCTTAGCTAGGCAGGGCGGGCGAGAGACCCAGTACTTC	CASSLARQGGRETQYF	TRBV7-2	TRBJ2-5	few	NA
TGTGCCAGCAGTTACGATTTGGGGGGTGGGGACACTGAAGCTTTCTTT	CASSYDLGGGDTEAFF	TRBV6-5	TRBJ1-1	many	NA
TGCGCCAGCAGCTTGGCCGGGATGGGGAATGAAAAACTGTTTTTT	CASSLAGMGNEKLFF	TRBV5-1	TRBJ1-4	NA	NA
TGTGCCAGCAGCCGAGACAGGGGTAACACCGGGGAGCTGTTTTTT	CASSRDRGNTGELFF	TRBV7-2	TRBJ2-2	NA	TRBD1
TGCGCCACCATGGGACTAGCGGGGGCCGTTTCCTACGAGCAGTACTTC	CATMGLAGAVSYEQYF	TRBV10-1	TRBJ2-7	few	TRBD2
TGCAGTGCCACGCCAGCGGGGGCGGTGGCAGATACGCAGTATTTT	CSATPAGAVADTQYF	TRBV20-1	TRBJ2-3	few	TRBD2
TGTGCCAGCAGCCTCAGCGATGGGGCCAACGTCCTGACTTTC	CASSLSDGANVLTF	TRBV3-1	TRBJ2-6	many	NA
TGTGCCAGCAGTTCAACCCCAGAGACCGGGGAGCTGTTTTTT	CASSSTPETGELFF	TRBV12-3/TRBV12-4	TRBJ2-2	many	NA
TGCGCCAGCAGCTCCAATCCGGGGGCAGATACGCAGTATTTT	CASSSNPGADTQYF	TRBV5-1	TRBJ2-3	few	NA
TGTGCCAGCAGCCCCCCTAGCGGGTGGGGCACAGATACGCAGTATTTT	CASSPPSGWGTDTQYF	TRBV28	TRBJ2-3	few	TRBD2
TGCGCCAGCAGCTTGACTGGGGCAGCGCCGCTCCACTTT	CASSLTGAAPLHF	TRBV5-1	TRBJ1-6	NA	NA
TGTGCCAGCAGTTTTGCGGGGGGCCGTAGAGAGACCCAGTACTTC	CASSFAGGRRETQYF	TRBV12-3/TRBV12-4	TRBJ2-5	many	TRBD2
TGTGCCAGCAGTCTTACTAGCGGTGAGCAGTTCTTC	CASSLTSGEQFF	TRBV7-9	TRBJ2-1	many	TRBD2
TGTGCCAGCAGCTTGGGCAGGGGTTTCGGAGATACGCAGTATTTT	CASSLGRGFGDTQYF	TRBV7-6	TRBJ2-3	few	NA
TGCAGTGTCCAGGGTTACAATGAGCAGTTCTTC	CSVQGYNEQFF	TRBV20-1	TRBJ2-1	few	NA
TGTGCCATCAGTGAGTCGGGGGATCGAGAGTACTTC	CAISESGDREYF	TRBV10-3	TRBJ2-7	NA	NA
TGTGCTAGTGGTTTGGGCGGGGGGGGCTACAATGAGCAGTTCTTC	CASGLGGGGYNEQFF	TRBV12-5	TRBJ2-1	few	TRBD2
TGTGCCAGCAGTCCGTCGAGTTCTTACAGGGGTAGCAATCAGCCCCAGCATTTT	CASSPSSSYRGSNQPQHF	TRBV6-5	TRBJ1-5	NA	TRBD1
TGCAGTGTCCCGCGGGGAGGGAGGAATAATTCACCCCTCCACTTT	CSVPRGGRNNSPLHF	TRBV20-1	TRBJ1-6	few	NA
TGTGCCAGCAGCGTCCAGGGGAACAAGGGAAAACTGTTTTTT	CASSVQGNKGKLFF	TRBV7-9	TRBJ1-4	many	NA
TGTGCCAGCAGCTACACCCGACAGGGGGAAGAGACCCAGTACTTC	CASSYTRQGEETQYF	TRBV7-8	TRBJ2-5	many	TRBD1
TGTGCCAGCCTTTCGGCCGACACCCCCTACGAGCAGTACTTC	CASLSADTPYEQYF	TRBV12-3/TRBV12-4	TRBJ2-7	few	NA
TGTGCCAGCAGTTCCTGGGGGGGCCTGGGCTATGGCTACACCTTC	CASSSWGGLGYGYTF	TRBV6-5	TRBJ1-2	few	NA
TGTGCCAGCAGCGGCGGGGGGGCTTACGAGCAGTACTTC	CASSGGGAYEQYF	TRBV5-6	TRBJ2-7	many	TRBD2
TGTGCCAGCAGTGCGTTCCAAGAGACCCAGTACTTC	CASSAFQETQYF	TRBV2	TRBJ2-5	few	NA
TGTGCCAGTAGTACACATGGGCCGACCGAAAAACTGTTTTTT	CASSTHGPTEKLFF	TRBV19	TRBJ1-4	NA	NA
TGTGCCAGCAGCTTGGATTTCTACGAAGCTTTCTTT	CASSLDFYEAFF	TRBV5-5	TRBJ1-1	few	NA
TGTGCCAGCAGTCCCGGGGGAGCTGATTACGAGCAGTACTTC	CASSPGGADYEQYF	TRBV6-2/TRBV6-3	TRBJ2-7	NA	NA
TGCGCCAGCAGCCTGGGACAGAACTATTCACCCCTCCACTTT	CASSLGQNYSPLHF	TRBV4-1	TRBJ1-6	NA	TRBD1
TGCGCCAGCAGCTTGGTAGCGGGGGTCTTCACAGATACGCAGTATTTT	CASSLVAGVFTDTQYF	TRBV5-1	TRBJ2-3	many	TRBD2
TGTGCCAGCAGCTTAGTTGGCGGGAATGAAAAACTGTTTTTT	CASSLVGGNEKLFF	TRBV7-9	TRBJ1-4	NA	NA
TGTGCCAGCTCAATCGGGACTTATGGCGGGGAGCTGTTTTTT	CASSIGTYGGELFF	TRBV6-1	TRBJ2-2	NA	NA
TGTGCCAGCAGCCCCGGGGGGTCCGGGACACTCTCCTACGAGCAGTACTTC	CASSPGGSGTLSYEQYF	TRBV4-2	TRBJ2-7	NA	NA